The 2 T cell receptor beta chains below were found in one sample sequenced in a study of cytomegalovirus exposure and HLA in healthy donors. The PCR employed 60 Vbeta primers together with 13 Jbeta primers. The assay was immunoSEQ multiplex PCR, and TCRdb's table has in-frame clones only and misses some. The table shows some 82,000 clones, with roughly 80% occurring only once. The sequenced sample consisted of PBMCs. These receptors were obtained from a woman aged 50 to 60 in good health and CMV-seronegative.

CDR3 DNA: TGTGCCAGCAAGCAGGGGTGGGCTAATGAAAAACTGTTTTTT. It specifies CASKQGWANEKLFF. The chain recombines TRBV6-5 with TRBJ1-4; TRBD1 might be the D (6 bases). This CDR3 has 14 residues. In germline, CDR1 is MNHEY, CDR2 SVGAGI. Trimming removed 7 bases from V and 3 bases from J, with 12 bases in between.

The chain carries TRBV28 and TRBJ2-1, with D possibly being TRBD1 (5 bases). V shed 3 bases and J shed 9 bases, with 15 bases lying between them. Germline CDR1 MDHEN, CDR2 SYDVKM. The CDR3 has 14 amino acids. For the CDR3, the DNA is TGTGCCAGCAGTTTGGGCAGGGAAGCTGTTGAGCAGTTCTTC. Protein: CASSLGREAVEQFF.